What follows are 21 T cell receptor beta chains derived from one specimen sequenced in a study of regulatory T cells in long-lasting Graves disease. To make TCR beta libraries, researchers used iRepertoire HTBI primers and Arm-PCR of CDR3 regions. TCRdb re-derived calls from the multiplex PCR reads in MiXCR, one entry per CDR3 protein. The sample lists hundreds of thousands of distinct CDR3 sequences, roughly 16% occurring once. The time point: newly diagnosed GD, antithyroid drugs for less than 3 months. Construction of the TCR library relied on RNA isolated from PBMCs. In addition, the sample was reused for a study of T cells in Graves' hyperthyroidism and ophthalmopathy.

The sequenced sample was peripheral blood mononuclear cells (PBMCs), obtained at new diagnosis, from a patient treated with antithyroid drugs. The origin of the receptors is a woman aged 40 to 65 with Graves disease.

This clonotype has a handful of counts. This chain's CDR3 is CASSLSKFREQFF. The CDR3, as DNA: TGTGCCAGCAGCTTGAGCAAATTCAGGGAGCAGTTCTTC. The chain uses TRBV5-4 and TRBJ2-1, with no clear D. Germline CDR1 SGHNT, CDR2 YYREEE (reference sequence). The CDR3 is made up of 13 amino acids. Trimming shortened V by 1 base and J by 10 bases, and 12 bases separated the two germline ends.

In this sample, this clonotype turned up many times. The chain joins TRBV27 to TRBJ2-1; possibly TRBD2 for D (6 bases). The CDR3 is made up of 15 amino acids. With 1 base removed from V and 5 bases from J, the gap between germline ends came to 12 bases. Germline loops: CDR1 MNHEY, CDR2 SMNVEV (reference sequence). For the CDR3, the DNA is TGTGCCAGCAGTTTATGGAGTAGCGGTAACAATGAGCAGTTCTTC. It encodes CASSLWSSGNNEQFF.

This clonotype was observed a handful of times. The chain joins TRBV12-3 or TRBV12-4 to TRBJ1-6; tentatively, D is TRBD1 (5 bases). With 0 bases removed from V and 10 bases from J, the gap between germline ends came to 13 bases. The CDR3 sequence is 15 residues long. The CDR3, as DNA: TGTGCCAGCAGTTTAGCCGGGCAGGGAGGCTCACCCCTCCACTTT. The encoded protein is CASSLAGQGGSPLHF.

This clonotype was seen ten or more times. The CDR3 DNA follows: TGTGCCAGCGGTTCCACAGGGGGGACTGAAGCTTTCTTT. Translating gives CASGSTGGTEAFF. The V and J genes are TRBV2 and TRBJ1-1, with 8 nucleotides matching TRBD1. The CDR3 extends over 13 amino acids. V lost 8 bases, J lost 5 bases, and 7 bases stayed unmatched. Per the germline V gene, CDR1 is SNHLY and CDR2 is FYNNEI.

This clonotype was picked up many times. The chain combines TRBV11-2 with TRBJ2-1, with TRBD1 as a possible D gene (6 bases). The V and J ends lost 6 bases and 4 bases respectively, with 22 bases between them. Germline V CDR1 and CDR2: SGHAT, FQNNGV. CDR3 length equals 17 residues. DNA of the CDR3: TGTGCCAGCAGGACTATCTCGAGAGACAGGCTGTACAATGAGCAGTTCTTC. Translation gives CASRTISRDRLYNEQFF.

At least ten counts were recorded for this clonotype. The chain combines TRBV12-3 or TRBV12-4 with TRBJ1-1; the match to TRBD1 covers 9 bases. The CDR3 covers 14 residues. V trimming: 6 bases; J trimming: 5 bases; junction bases outside the gene matches: 7. CDR3 DNA: TGTGCCAGCAGGGAGACAGGGGGAAGGACTGAAGCTTTCTTT. The encoded protein is CASRETGGRTEAFF.

The V call is TRBV5-1, the J call TRBJ1-6; the D gene is possibly TRBD1 (6 bases). Germline CDR1 is SGHRS and CDR2 is YFSETQ. V lost 0 bases and J lost 2, with 9 bases in between. The CDR3 sequence is 16 residues long. CDR3 loop: CASSLGDTTYNSPLHF. As DNA, the CDR3 is TGCGCCAGCAGCTTGGGGGACACAACCTATAATTCACCCCTCCACTTT.

The rearrangement joins TRBV10-3 to TRBJ1-1; no firm D call. Trimming cost V 1 base and J 4 bases, with 7 bases left between them. Germline assignment: CDR1 ENHRY and CDR2 SYGVKD. This CDR3 contains 13 residues. As DNA, the CDR3 is TGTGCCATCAGTGAGTTTCGAGGCACTGAAGCTTTCTTT. It translates to CAISEFRGTEAFF.

This clonotype appeared many times. This chain uses TRBV6-1 with TRBJ2-1; 10 positions match TRBD1. V dropped 8 bases and J dropped 7; count of bases not matched to a gene: 8. Germline V CDR1 and CDR2: MNHNS, SASEGT. The CDR3 sequence is 14 residues long. In DNA, the CDR3 is TGTGCCAGCTGGCGGGACAGGGGTCATAATGAGCAGTTCTTC. This codes for CASWRDRGHNEQFF.

The V gene is TRBV7-9, the J gene TRBJ1-1; D is uncertain. Trimming left V 5 bases short and J 3 bases short, with 16 bases between. This CDR3 comprises 15 residues. Germline V gene lookup returns CDR1 SEHNR and CDR2 FQNEAQ (reference sequence). CDR3: CASSPKDPRYTEAFF. The CDR3 DNA follows: TGTGCCAGCAGCCCCAAGGACCCTAGGTACACTGAAGCTTTCTTT.

This clonotype was counted ten times or more. The CDR3 reads CAASGGSGNTIYF. In nucleotides, the CDR3 is TGTGCCGCCTCAGGGGGCTCTGGAAACACCATATATTTT. The chain combines TRBV3-1 with TRBJ1-3; 7 nucleotides align to TRBD1. The CDR3 is made up of 13 amino acids. Germline V gene data show CDR1 as LGHDT and CDR2 as YNNKEL (reference sequence). Trimming took 11 bases from V and 0 from J; bases not matched to a gene: 4.

The rearrangement joins TRBV18 to TRBJ1-6, with 9 bases identical to TRBD1. With V trimmed by 8 bases and J by 7 bases, 6 bases remained unmatched. Per the germline V gene, CDR1 is KGHSH and CDR2 is LQKENI. The CDR3 covers 14 residues. DNA of the CDR3: TGTGCCAGCAATCTACAGGGGGCGAATTCACCCCTCCACTTT. This codes for CASNLQGANSPLHF. The full variable domain, with the rest looked up from reference TRBV18 and TRBJ1-6, is NAGVMQNPRHLVRRRGQEARLRCSPMKGHSHVYWYRQLPEEGLKFMVYLQKENIIDESGMPKERFSAEFPKEGPSILRIQQVVRGDSAAYFCASNLQGANSPLHFGNGTRLTVT.

This clonotype showed up many times. The rearrangement uses TRBV7-6 and TRBJ1-1, with a tentative D call TRBD1 (5 bases). The germline V and J ends were trimmed by 9 bases and 4 bases, with 15 bases remaining between them. The CDR3 totals 13 residues. CDR1 and CDR2 from the germline V gene are SGHVS and FNYEAQ. The CDR3 nucleotides read TGTGCCAGTACAGAGGGGCGCGGCACTGAAGCTTTCTTT. It yields the protein CASTEGRGTEAFF.

This clonotype came up many times. The chain links TRBV6-1 to TRBJ1-3; D is unresolved. The germline V gene encodes CDR1 MNHNS and CDR2 SASEGT. V was shortened by 8 bases and J by 2 bases, with 13 bases between the two germline ends. The CDR3 runs to 14 residues. Here the CDR3 reads CASHSIPTGNTIYF. The CDR3 DNA follows: TGTGCCAGCCATAGCATACCAACTGGAAACACCATATATTTT.

This clonotype was seen many times. The gene calls are TRBV27 and TRBJ2-3; either TRBD1 or TRBD2 may fit D (6 bases each). The CDR3 is 15 amino acids. Trimming took 6 bases from V and 2 from J, leaving 15 bases between them. CDR1 is MNHEY and CDR2 is SMNVEV in the germline V gene (reference sequence). The CDR3 bases are TGTGCCAGCAGCCTGGGGGGCGGGGACACAGATACGCAGTATTTT. Amino acid sequence: CASSLGGGDTDTQYF.

This clonotype was seen ten or more times. V is TRBV5-4 and J is TRBJ1-1; D gene ambiguous. CDR1 SGHNT and CDR2 YYREEE come from the germline V gene (reference sequence). CDR3 length: 11 amino acids. The ends were cut back, 4 bases at V and 9 bases at J, with 10 bases in the middle. CDR3 region: CASSTLEKAFF. The CDR3 DNA reads as TGTGCCAGCAGCACTCTAGAGAAAGCTTTCTTT.

This chain joins TRBV12-3 or TRBV12-4 and TRBJ1-3; D gene unclear. Trimming left V 6 bases short and J 4 bases short, with 10 bases between. This CDR3 spans 13 amino acids. For the CDR3, the DNA is TGTGCCAGCAGACCTACCACAGGAAACACCATATATTTT. Translating gives CASRPTTGNTIYF.

As for this clonotype: One base separates it from a far larger clone, so it is likely a read error. The genes are TRBV2 and TRBJ2-5; 12 nucleotides line up with TRBD2. This CDR3 comprises 15 residues. J lost 11 bases, V lost 5 bases, and 12 bases had no gene match. From germline, CDR1 is SNHLY and CDR2 FYNNEI. The CDR3: CASSRLAGVYNEQYF. CDR3 DNA sequence: TGTGCCAGCAGTCGACTAGCGGGGGTCTACAATGAGCAGTACTTC.

Worth noting for this clonotype: A much larger clone differs by one base, so this may be a read error. CDR3 nucleotides: TGTGCCAGCAGTGACCTCAGGAAGAGCCCTGAAGCTTTCTTT. Residues: CASSDLRKSPEAFF. The chain joins TRBV27 to TRBJ1-1; D not certain. CDR1 and CDR2 (germline): MNHEY, SMNVEV (reference sequence). V was clipped by 5 bases and J by 6 bases, with 16 bases between them. The CDR3 totals 14 residues.

The V and J genes are TRBV28 and TRBJ2-3; 12 bases align to TRBD2. This CDR3 comprises 20 residues. Looked up from germline, CDR1 is MDHEN and CDR2 is SYDVKM. Trimming cost V 3 bases and J 1 base; bases outside gene matches: 14. This chain's CDR3 is CASSFVLAGGTGGGTDTQYF. CDR3 DNA: TGTGCCAGCAGTTTCGTTCTAGCGGGGGGGACGGGAGGAGGCACAGATACGCAGTATTTT.

Points on this clonotype: One junction end disagrees with the germline gene, perhaps due to a read error. The V gene is TRBV13, the J gene TRBJ1-2; 7 nucleotides line up with TRBD1. The germline gives CDR1 PRHDT, CDR2 FYEKMQ (reference sequence). The CDR3 has 13 residues. The CDR3 DNA reads TGTGCCAGCCCGAGTGACAGGGATGGTGGCTACATCTTC. Protein product: CASPSDRDGGYIF.